This T cell receptor beta chain was captured by sequencing in a study of OX40 agonist ivuxolimab in advanced cancers. As for the study more broadly: The costimulatory receptor OX40 (CD134) was targeted by ivuxolimab, a fully human IgG2 agonistic monoclonal antibody. In the dose-escalation cohort, 82.7% of patients were male, and the mean age was around 60 years, with a range of about 23 to 85. Intravenous ivuxolimab was administered to patients every 2 weeks at six dose levels: 0.01, 0.1, 0.3, 1.5, 3 and 10 mg/kg. Of the 50 to 55 dose-escalation patients, hepatocellular carcinoma was present in about 20, melanoma in around 15, renal cell carcinoma in 9 and head and neck cancer in 9. Peripheral TCRbeta sequencing aimed to test whether ivuxolimab altered TCR sequence diversity and caused clonal T-cell expansion. The paper reports the monotherapy dose-escalation portion (N = 52 patients) of the phase I ivuxolimab trial. Partial responses occurred in three dose-escalation patients: two with cutaneous melanoma and one with hepatocellular carcinoma. Prior anti-PD-1, anti-PD-L1 or anti-CTLA-4 therapy was permitted, and checkpoint inhibitors had been received by roughly two fifths of dose-escalation patients.

On the study overall, not on this receptor specifically: Which antigens the clonally expanded peripheral T cells were specific for was not determined. Low levels of normalized T-cell clonal expansion were also seen in some patients who did not respond. On average, CD8+ T cells showed more expanded clones than CD4+ T cells after ivuxolimab. At doses from 0.1 to 3.0 mg/kg, clonal expansion was seen in both CD4+ and CD8+ blood T cells between baseline and week 6. In the 0.1-3.0 mg/kg groups, partial responders had among the lowest normalized peripheral clonal expansion, particularly in CD8+ T cells.

Patients with a history of autoimmune disease or receiving systemic immunosuppression were excluded from the trial. Peripheral blood for TCR sequencing was collected from all dose cohorts at baseline, on cycle 4 day 1, and on cycle 7 day 1. The samples were drawn from a first-in-human, open-label, multicenter phase I dose-escalation trial of ivuxolimab. Adults with locally advanced or metastatic melanoma, renal cell carcinoma, hepatocellular carcinoma or head and neck squamous cell carcinoma were enrolled in the trial. Before TCR sequencing, CD4+ T cells and CD8+ T cells were sorted from peripheral blood as separate populations. The CDR3 numbers 13 residues from cysteine through phenylalanine. Just CDR3 DNA is preserved here, 39 bases in frame from base 1. To sequence the TCRbeta CDR3 region, genomic DNA was isolated from the sorted cells. The immunoSEQ Assay was used to sequence the TCRbeta CDR3 regions. TCRdb took over this immuneACCESS table, retaining in-frame rearrangements with V and J assigned. Such tables are incomplete; in checked studies, under half of the missing clones stem from an unresolved V gene, and the remainder is unexplained. The sample yields approximately 60,000 clones; 90% to 95% were counted once. Jointly, the top ten make up around a fifth of the sample.

Regarding this clone: No antigen is known for it. No per-base quality is available; no much larger clone lies one base away.

This TCR derives from an adult with an advanced solid tumor such as melanoma, head and neck, liver or kidney cancer. The rearrangement combines TRBV21-1 with TRBJ2-1. TRBV21-1 is listed as a pseudogene. Sample: CD4+ or CD8+ T cells sorted from blood, taken in a trial of the OX40 agonist ivuxolimab. The nucleotides read TGTGCCAGCAGCAAGGGTGGGTATAACGAGCAGTTCTTC. This encodes CASSKGGYNEQFF.